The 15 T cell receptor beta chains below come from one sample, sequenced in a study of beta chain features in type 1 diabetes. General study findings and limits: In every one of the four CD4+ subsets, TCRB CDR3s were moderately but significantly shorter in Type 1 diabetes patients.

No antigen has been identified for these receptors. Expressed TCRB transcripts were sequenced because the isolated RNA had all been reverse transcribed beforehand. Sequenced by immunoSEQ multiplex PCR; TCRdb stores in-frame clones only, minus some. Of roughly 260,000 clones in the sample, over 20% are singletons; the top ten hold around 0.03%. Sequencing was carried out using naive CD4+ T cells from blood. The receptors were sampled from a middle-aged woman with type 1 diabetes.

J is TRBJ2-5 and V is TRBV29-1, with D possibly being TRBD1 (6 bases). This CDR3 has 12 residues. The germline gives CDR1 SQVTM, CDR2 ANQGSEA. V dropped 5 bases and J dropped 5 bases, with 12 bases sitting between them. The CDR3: CSVKHREETQYF. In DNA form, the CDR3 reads TGCAGCGTTAAACACAGGGAGGAGACCCAGTACTTC.

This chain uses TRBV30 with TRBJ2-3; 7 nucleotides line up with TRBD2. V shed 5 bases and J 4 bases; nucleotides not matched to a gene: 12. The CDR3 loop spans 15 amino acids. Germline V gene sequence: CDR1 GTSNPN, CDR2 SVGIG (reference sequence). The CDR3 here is CAWGWGGVGSDTQYF. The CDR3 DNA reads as TGTGCCTGGGGCTGGGGGGGAGTGGGCTCAGATACGCAGTATTTT.

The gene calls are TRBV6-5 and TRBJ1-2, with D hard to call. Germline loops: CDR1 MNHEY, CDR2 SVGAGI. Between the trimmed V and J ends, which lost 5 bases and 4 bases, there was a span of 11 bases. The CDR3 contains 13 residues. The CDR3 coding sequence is TGTGCCAGCAGTAGCGAGGCCATCTATGGCTACACCTTC. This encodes CASSSEAIYGYTF.

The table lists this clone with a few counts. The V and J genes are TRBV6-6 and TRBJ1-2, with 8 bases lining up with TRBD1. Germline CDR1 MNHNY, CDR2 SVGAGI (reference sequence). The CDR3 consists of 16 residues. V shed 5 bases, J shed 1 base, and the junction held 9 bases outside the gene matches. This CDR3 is CASSTSQGVDNYGYTF. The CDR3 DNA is TGTGCCAGCAGTACCTCACAGGGGGTTGATAACTATGGCTACACCTTC.

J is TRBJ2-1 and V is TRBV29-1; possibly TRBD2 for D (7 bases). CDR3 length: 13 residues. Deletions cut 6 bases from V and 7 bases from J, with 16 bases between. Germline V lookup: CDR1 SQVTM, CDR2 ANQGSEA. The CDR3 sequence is CSVEGGIGNEQFF. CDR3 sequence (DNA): TGCAGCGTAGAGGGGGGGATCGGGAATGAGCAGTTCTTC.

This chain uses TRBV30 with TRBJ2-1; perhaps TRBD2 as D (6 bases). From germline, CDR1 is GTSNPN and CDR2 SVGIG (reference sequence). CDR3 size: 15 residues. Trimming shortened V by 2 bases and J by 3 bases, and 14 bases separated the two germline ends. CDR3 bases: TGTGCCTGGAGTCGGTCGAGGGGAGGCTACAATGAGCAGTTCTTC. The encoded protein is CAWSRSRGGYNEQFF.

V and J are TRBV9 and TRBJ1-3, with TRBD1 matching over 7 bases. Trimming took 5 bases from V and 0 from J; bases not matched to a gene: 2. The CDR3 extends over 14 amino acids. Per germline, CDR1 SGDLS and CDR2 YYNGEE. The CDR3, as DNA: TGTGCCAGCAGTGGACAGGTCTCTGGAAACACCATATATTTT. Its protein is CASSGQVSGNTIYF.

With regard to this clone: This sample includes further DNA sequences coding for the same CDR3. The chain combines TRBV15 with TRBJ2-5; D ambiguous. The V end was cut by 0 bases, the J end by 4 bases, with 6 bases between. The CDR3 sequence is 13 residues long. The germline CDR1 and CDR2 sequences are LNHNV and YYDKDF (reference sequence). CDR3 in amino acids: CATSRDRGETQYF. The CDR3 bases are TGTGCCACCAGCAGAGACAGAGGAGAGACCCAGTACTTC. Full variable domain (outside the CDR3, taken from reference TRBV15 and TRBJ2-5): DAMVIQNPRYQVTQFGKPVTLSCSQTLNHNVMYWYQQKSSQAPKLLFHYYDKDFNNEADTPDNFQSRRPNTSFCFLDIRSPGLGDTAMYLCATSRDRGETQYFGPGTRLLVL.

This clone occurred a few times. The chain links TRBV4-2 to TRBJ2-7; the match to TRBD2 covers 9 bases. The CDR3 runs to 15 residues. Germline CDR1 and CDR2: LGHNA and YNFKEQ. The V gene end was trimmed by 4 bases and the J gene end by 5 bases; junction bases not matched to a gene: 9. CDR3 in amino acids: CASSRSGSPSDEQYF. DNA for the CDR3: TGTGCCAGCAGCCGTAGCGGGAGTCCAAGCGACGAGCAGTACTTC.

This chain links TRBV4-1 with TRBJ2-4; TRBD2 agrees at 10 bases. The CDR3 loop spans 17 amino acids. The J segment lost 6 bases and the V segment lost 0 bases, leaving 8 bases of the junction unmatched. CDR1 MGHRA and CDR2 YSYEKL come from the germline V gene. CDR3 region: CASSQDQVAGGLNIQYF. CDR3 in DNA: TGCGCCAGCAGCCAAGATCAGGTAGCGGGAGGCCTAAACATTCAGTACTTC.

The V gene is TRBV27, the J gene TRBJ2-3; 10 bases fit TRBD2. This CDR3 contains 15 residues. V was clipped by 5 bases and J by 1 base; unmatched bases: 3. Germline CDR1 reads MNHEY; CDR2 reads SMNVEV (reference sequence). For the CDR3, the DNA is TGTGCCAGCAGTCACGGACTAGCGGGCACAGATACGCAGTATTTT. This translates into CASSHGLAGTDTQYF.

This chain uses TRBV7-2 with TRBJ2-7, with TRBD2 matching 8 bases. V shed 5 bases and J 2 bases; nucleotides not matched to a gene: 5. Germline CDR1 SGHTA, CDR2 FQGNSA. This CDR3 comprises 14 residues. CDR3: CASSQGTSPYEQYF. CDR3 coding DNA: TGTGCCAGCAGCCAAGGGACTAGTCCCTACGAGCAGTACTTC.

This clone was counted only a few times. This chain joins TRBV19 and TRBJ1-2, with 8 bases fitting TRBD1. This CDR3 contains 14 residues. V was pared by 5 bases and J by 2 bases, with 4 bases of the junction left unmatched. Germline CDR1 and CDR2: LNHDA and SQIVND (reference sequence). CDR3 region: CASSAGQENYGYTF. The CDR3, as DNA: TGTGCCAGTAGTGCGGGACAGGAGAACTATGGCTACACCTTC.

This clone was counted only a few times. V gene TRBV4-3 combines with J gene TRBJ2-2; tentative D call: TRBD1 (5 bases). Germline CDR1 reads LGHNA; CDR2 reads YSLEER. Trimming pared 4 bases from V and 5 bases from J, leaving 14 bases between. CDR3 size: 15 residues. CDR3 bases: TGCGCCAGCAGCCTCGCAGGGATATCGACCGGGGAGCTGTTTTTT. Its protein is CASSLAGISTGELFF.

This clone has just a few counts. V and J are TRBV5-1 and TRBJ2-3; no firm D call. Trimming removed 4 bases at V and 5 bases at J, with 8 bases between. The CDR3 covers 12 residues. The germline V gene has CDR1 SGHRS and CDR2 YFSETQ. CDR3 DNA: TGCGCCAGCAGCCCCCCAGGAGATACGCAGTATTTT. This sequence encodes CASSPPGDTQYF.